In this sample, the clone carrying this T cell receptor beta chain turned up a few times. What it binds is unknown. TCR alpha and TCR beta cDNA libraries carrying sample barcodes and UMIs were produced by 5'RACE using constant-segment primers. TCRdb reprocessed the 5' RACE reads with MiXCR, giving one entry per CDR3 protein. The sample records approximately 500,000 distinct CDR3 sequences, approximately 25% being singletons. There are 15 residues in the CDR3. Germline V lookup: CDR1 MGHRA, CDR2 YSYEKL. V was clipped by 0 bases and J by 4 bases, with 13 bases between them. This entry belongs to a study of T-cell memory formation after mild COVID-19. Study-wide results and limits: Confirmation was lacking for SARS-CoV-2 specificity of second-wave clones that peaked on day 37.

The clonotype comes from an adult woman who had mild COVID-19 (a few samples of this study predate the infection). Cell type and time point are not known. Sequencing was done on a sample of PBMCs or a T cell subset sorted from them (not recorded which). The chain has TRBV4-1 and TRBJ2-7; D may be TRBD1 (6 bases). The CDR3, as DNA: TGCGCCAGCAGCCAAGATAATACAGGGTATTACGAGCAGTACTTC. The encoded protein is CASSQDNTGYYEQYF.